The 16 T cell receptor beta chains given below trace back to one sample, sequenced in a study of OX40 agonist ivuxolimab in advanced cancers. The method was immunoSEQ multiplex PCR; TCRdb's version includes in-frame clones alone and lacks a portion of them. The sample carries tens of thousands of clones, 89% recorded once. The specimen was CD4+ or CD8+ T cells sorted from blood, collected in a trial of the OX40 agonist ivuxolimab. The receptors stem from an adult with an advanced solid tumor such as melanoma, head and neck, liver or kidney cancer.

The chain has TRBV28 and TRBJ1-1, with D hard to call. The CDR3 loop spans 12 amino acids. Germline V lookup: CDR1 MDHEN, CDR2 SYDVKM. V was pared by 5 bases and J by 7 bases, with 11 bases between. The CDR3 DNA reads TGTGCCAGCAGTGGACCTTTGGGTGAAGCTTTCTTT. Its protein product is CASSGPLGEAFF. The entire variable domain, with the rest obtained from reference TRBV28 and TRBJ1-1, is as follows: DVKVTQSSRYLVKRTGEKVFLECVQDMDHENMFWYRQDPGLGLRLIYFSYDVKMKEKGDIPEGYSVSREKKERFSLILESASTNQTSMYLCASSGPLGEAFFGQGTRLTVV.

V usage is TRBV28 and J usage is TRBJ2-5; D remains ambiguous. The V and J ends lost 5 bases and 2 bases respectively, with 9 bases between them. The CDR3 is made up of 13 amino acids. Germline V lookup: CDR1 MDHEN, CDR2 SYDVKM. CDR3 residues: CASSPRRQETQYF. The CDR3 bases are TGTGCCAGCAGTCCCCGTCGGCAAGAGACCCAGTACTTC.

The chain combines TRBV27 with TRBJ2-2; D ambiguous. The CDR3 covers 13 residues. Germline loops: CDR1 MNHEY, CDR2 SMNVEV (reference sequence). Trimming took off 5 bases at V and 3 bases at J, with 7 bases between the two ends. CDR3 amino acids: CASSPLDTGELFF. CDR3 nucleotides: TGTGCCAGCAGTCCCCTGGACACCGGGGAGCTGTTTTTT.

This clone was observed a handful of times. The chain is built from TRBV9 and TRBJ2-2, with unresolved D. There are 14 residues in the CDR3. Per the germline V gene, CDR1 is SGDLS and CDR2 is YYNGEE. The V and J ends lost 1 base and 2 bases respectively, with 6 bases between them. CDR3 region: CASSVYPNTGELFF. The CDR3 DNA is TGTGCCAGCAGCGTATACCCAAACACCGGGGAGCTGTTTTTT. Filled out from reference TRBV9 and TRBJ2-2, the complete variable domain reads DSGVTQTPKHLITATGQRVTLRCSPRSGDLSVYWYQQSLDQGLQFLIQYYNGEERAKGNILERFSAQQFPDLHSELNLSSLELGDSALYFCASSVYPNTGELFFGEGSRLTVL.

The genes are TRBV6-6 and TRBJ1-6; TRBD1 matches 9 bases. CDR1 MNHNY and CDR2 SVGAGI come from the germline V gene (reference sequence). There are 13 residues in the CDR3. The V segment lost 6 bases and the J segment 8 bases; nucleotides outside the gene matches: 2. The CDR3 sequence is CASRGQGYSPLHF. The CDR3, as DNA: TGTGCCAGCAGAGGACAGGGGTATTCACCCCTCCACTTT.

The V call is TRBV6-5, the J call TRBJ1-2, with 9 positions matching TRBD1. In germline, CDR1 is MNHEY, CDR2 SVGAGI. The length of the CDR3 is 13 residues. Unmatched junction bases numbered 5, after V lost 4 bases and J lost 8 bases. DNA for the CDR3: TGTGCCAGCAGTTCGGGACAGGGTAGGGGCTACACCTTC. Its translation: CASSSGQGRGYTF.

This chain uses TRBV29-1 with TRBJ2-6; possibly TRBD2 for D (5 bases). The CDR3 extends over 14 amino acids. V shed 3 bases and J shed 4 bases, with 10 bases lying between them. Germline V gives CDR1 SQVTM, CDR2 ANQGSEA. The CDR3 spells CSVDVGVGANVLTF. In DNA form, the CDR3 reads TGCAGCGTTGATGTCGGGGTGGGGGCCAACGTCCTGACTTTC.

This chain joins TRBV27 and TRBJ2-3; tentatively, D is TRBD1 or TRBD2 (5 bases each). Between the trimmed V and J ends, which lost 6 bases and 0 bases, there was a span of 13 bases. CDR1 is MNHEY, CDR2 SMNVEV, per germline (reference sequence). The CDR3 is made up of 15 amino acids. CDR3 region: CASSLEGWSTDTQYF. CDR3 nucleotide sequence: TGTGCCAGCAGCTTAGAGGGGTGGAGCACAGATACGCAGTATTTT.

This chain uses TRBV2 with TRBJ2-2, with 10 bases aligning to TRBD2. J lost 8 bases, V lost 6 bases, and 12 bases had no gene match. The CDR3 totals 16 residues. Germline CDR1 reads SNHLY; CDR2 reads FYNNEI. The CDR3 DNA reads TGTGCCAGCAGAGTGACTAGCGGGCGTAATATAGGGGAGCTGTTTTTT. Protein sequence: CASRVTSGRNIGELFF.

This clone was detected only once. The rearrangement uses TRBV18 and TRBJ2-3; D is uncertain. The germline CDR1 and CDR2 sequences are KGHSH and LQKENI. V lost 6 bases to trimming and J lost 0 bases, with 7 bases between them. The CDR3 sequence is 13 residues long. In nucleotides, the CDR3 is TGTGCCAGCTCGCGTATGAGCACAGATACGCAGTATTTT. Its translation is CASSRMSTDTQYF.

The rearrangement uses TRBV5-4 and TRBJ2-3; TRBD1 aligns across 7 bases. Germline V gives CDR1 SGHNT, CDR2 YYREEE (reference sequence). The junction had 5 bases not matched to a gene; V was cut back by 0 bases and J by 1 base. The CDR3 sequence is 16 residues long. The CDR3 DNA reads TGTGCCAGCAGCTTGGGCGGTGGACAGGGCACAGATACGCAGTATTTT. Amino acid sequence: CASSLGGGQGTDTQYF.

The chain couples TRBV27 to TRBJ2-5; possibly TRBD2 for D (6 bases). Trimming removed 2 bases at V and 2 bases at J, with 9 bases between. This CDR3 contains 14 residues. Germline-derived CDR1 and CDR2 are MNHEY and SMNVEV (reference sequence). The CDR3 coding sequence is TGTGCCAGCAGTTTAAGGGACTCACAAGAGACCCAGTACTTC. It yields the protein CASSLRDSQETQYF.

This chain uses TRBV10-3 with TRBJ2-1; no clear D. CDR1 and CDR2 from the germline V gene are ENHRY and SYGVKD. The V end was cut by 10 bases, the J end by 12 bases, with 10 bases between. The CDR3 loop spans 9 amino acids. The CDR3 loop reads CATLSSQFF. CDR3 DNA sequence: TGTGCCACCCTTTCATCGCAGTTCTTC.

The CDR3 protein is CASSYEGRDGDTQYF. The DNA for the CDR3 is TGTGCCAGCAGTTACGAGGGGCGGGACGGAGATACGCAGTATTTT. The chain links TRBV6-5 to TRBJ2-3; TRBD2 might be the D (6 bases). Trimming removed 2 bases at V and 5 bases at J, with 14 bases between. CDR1 and CDR2 (germline): MNHEY, SVGAGI. The CDR3 length is 15 residues.

The rearrangement links TRBV28 to TRBJ2-1, with 10 bases that match TRBD2. The V segment lost 4 bases and the J segment 4 bases; nucleotides outside the gene matches: 7. The CDR3 sequence is 16 residues long. From germline, CDR1 is MDHEN and CDR2 SYDVKM. CDR3 residues: CASSYPRGLAYNEQFF. Here the CDR3 DNA reads TGTGCCAGCAGTTACCCCAGGGGACTAGCGTACAATGAGCAGTTCTTC.

The chain is built from TRBV5-1 and TRBJ2-3; 14 nucleotides line up with TRBD2. The length of the CDR3 is 16 residues. Germline values: CDR1 SGHRS, CDR2 YFSETQ. With V trimmed by 5 bases and J by 1 base, 3 bases remained unmatched. CDR3 in DNA: TGCGCCAGCAGTAAGGGACTAGCGGGGGGCACAGATACGCAGTATTTT. Translated, it gives CASSKGLAGGTDTQYF.